The entry below describes one T cell receptor beta chain. Other DNA sequences in the same sample also yield this CDR3. This record comes from a study of blood T cell repertoires in COVID-19. V dropped 2 bases and J dropped 4; count of bases not matched to a gene: 7. Germline loops: CDR1 LGHNA, CDR2 YSLEER. The CDR3 totals 16 residues. As handled by the study authors: The assay estimated nucleated cells by amplifying reference gene primers. TCRdb keeps only in-frame clones here, not all; method: immunoSEQ multiplex PCR. V and J calls and clone size are as listed in that table; D and trimming were resolved from the DNA. The sample comprises 95,000 to 150,000 clones, 69% of which are singletons, and 2% to 2.5% rests with the top ten.

Sequencing input: peripheral blood. The chain has TRBV4-3 and TRBJ2-3, with 9 bases lining up with TRBD2. The receptor was isolated from a woman aged 70-85 years with acute or convalescent COVID-19. CDR3 in amino acids: CASSQRRGGGADTQYF. The CDR3 nucleotides are TGCGCCAGCAGCCAACGAAGAGGCGGGGGGGCAGATACGCAGTATTTT.